The 9 T cell receptor beta chains listed next were all sequenced from one sample in a study of blood T cell repertoires in COVID-19. Data came from immunoSEQ multiplex PCR; TCRdb stores just in-frame clones and leaves some out. In the table there are 160,000 or so clones, roughly nine tenths of which are singletons. Sequenced sample: peripheral blood. These receptors all stem from a man aged 60 to 75 with acute or convalescent COVID-19.

CDR3 nucleotides: TGTGCCAGCAGCGCCCAGGTGAAGGCGGGGAACACCGGGGAGCTGTTTTTT. Amino acids: CASSAQVKAGNTGELFF. J is TRBJ2-2 and V is TRBV9; D perhaps matches TRBD2 (5 bases). There are 17 residues in the CDR3. The V end lost 3 bases, the J end lost 1 base, and 16 bases lay between the germline ends. The germline V gene has CDR1 SGDLS and CDR2 YYNGEE. The entire variable domain, with the rest obtained from reference TRBV9 and TRBJ2-2, is as follows: DSGVTQTPKHLITATGQRVTLRCSPRSGDLSVYWYQQSLDQGLQFLIQYYNGEERAKGNILERFSAQQFPDLHSELNLSSLELGDSALYFCASSAQVKAGNTGELFFGEGSRLTVL.

J is TRBJ2-3 and V is TRBV3-1 (or the pseudogene TRBV3-2); the D gene is possibly TRBD2 (5 bases). V lost 3 bases and J lost 3, with 7 bases in between. The CDR3 length is 13 residues. Germline V gives CDR1 LGHDT, CDR2 YNNKEL (reference sequence). The DNA of the CDR3 is TGTGCCAGCAGCCAGAGAGGGACAGATACGCAGTATTTT. This gives the protein CASSQRGTDTQYF.

V is TRBV7-9 and J is TRBJ1-1, with a weak D call TRBD1 (5 bases). CDR1 is SEHNR and CDR2 is FQNEAQ in the germline V gene (reference sequence). This CDR3 spans 14 amino acids. V lost 5 bases and J lost 6, with 16 bases in between. The CDR3 nucleotides read TGTGCCAGCAGCATAATCGGAGGGGCGTCTGAAGCTTTCTTT. It is translated as CASSIIGGASEAFF.

The V and J genes are TRBV18 and TRBJ2-6; 7 nucleotides agree with TRBD2. This CDR3 has 16 amino acids. J lost 2 bases, V lost 2 bases, and 3 bases had no gene match. CDR1 is KGHSH, CDR2 LQKENI, per germline. DNA for the CDR3: TGTGCCAGCTCACCAGCGGGGGTGGCTGGGGCCAACGTCCTGACTTTC. Translating it yields CASSPAGVAGANVLTF.

The chain uses TRBV3-1 (or the pseudogene TRBV3-2) and TRBJ2-7, with TRBD1 as a possible D gene (6 bases). CDR3 size: 14 residues. Germline CDR1 LGHDT, CDR2 YNNKEL (reference sequence). The V end was cut by 4 bases, the J end by 3 bases, with 13 bases between. The DNA of the CDR3 is TGTGCCAGCAGCCTTACAGGGATGGGCTACGAGCAGTACTTC. It codes for CASSLTGMGYEQYF.

This chain links TRBV7-9 with TRBJ1-2, with TRBD1 matching over 7 bases. The V gene end was trimmed by 5 bases and the J gene end by 7 bases; junction bases not matched to a gene: 7. CDR1 is SEHNR, CDR2 FQNEAQ, per germline (reference sequence). The CDR3 extends over 13 amino acids. The CDR3 DNA reads TGTGCCAGCAGCCGGGAAGGGGGCCCTGGCTACACCTTC. The encoded protein is CASSREGGPGYTF.

This clone was recorded once. V and J are TRBV5-4 and TRBJ1-1, with 10 bases matching TRBD1. CDR1 is SGHNT and CDR2 is YYREEE in the germline V gene (reference sequence). The junction had 5 bases not matched to a gene; V was cut back by 4 bases and J by 2 bases. The CDR3 loop spans 15 amino acids. As DNA, the CDR3 is TGTGCCAGCAGCCCTGACAGGGGGCGAAACACTGAAGCTTTCTTT. Protein: CASSPDRGRNTEAFF.

The rearrangement joins TRBV3-1 (or the pseudogene TRBV3-2) to TRBJ1-1, with 8 bases that match TRBD1. The V and J ends lost 4 bases and 8 bases, in that order; junction bases with no gene match: 3. The CDR3 consists of 12 residues. From germline, CDR1 is LGHDT and CDR2 YNNKEL (reference sequence). The CDR3 nucleotides read TGTGCCAGCAGCCTTCGACAGGGGGAAGCTTTCTTT. Its translation: CASSLRQGEAFF.

The chain uses TRBV3-1 (or the pseudogene TRBV3-2) and TRBJ2-2; TRBD2 might be the D (5 bases). The CDR3 has 13 amino acids. Per the germline V gene, CDR1 is LGHDT and CDR2 is YNNKEL (reference sequence). Trimming left V 4 bases short and J 6 bases short, with 9 bases between. The CDR3 here is CASSPRAAGELFF. The CDR3 bases are TGTGCCAGCAGCCCGAGGGCGGCCGGGGAGCTGTTTTTT.